This TCR beta chain was captured in a study of CD8 T cells in ankylosing spondylitis. Study conclusions and caveats: With a CD8+ phenotype, disease-linked clones were relatively rare in peripheral blood. Ankylosing spondylitis blood appeared to carry a characteristic TCR beta motif of several highly homologous variants. Reportedly, disease-linked clones are significantly enriched in ankylosing spondylitis patients' matched synovial fluid.

The CDR3 is 13 amino acids. In germline, CDR1 is SQVTM, CDR2 ANQGSEA. V was cut by 6 bases and J by 2 bases, with 10 bases left in between. This clonotype was counted at least ten times. The antigen is undetermined. TCRdb used MiXCR to reprocess the 5' RACE reads, holding one entry per CDR3 protein. The data show about 220,000 distinct CDR3 sequences, with about 7.3% seen just once and more than 13% held by the top ten. The rearrangement uses TRBV29-1 and TRBJ2-2; D might be TRBD1 or TRBD2, each matching 5 bases. The origin of this receptor is a male donor with ankylosing spondylitis. The sample taken for sequencing was blood, either unsorted or a sorted T cell fraction (not recorded which). The CDR3 DNA reads TGCAGCGTATGGGACCCAAACACCGGGGAGCTGTTTTTT. Translated, it gives CSVWDPNTGELFF.